The next 26 T cell receptor beta chains were all read from a single sample in a study of blood T cells in healthy people across ages. Through a sample-barcoded 5' primer and a J-beta primer mix, a second PCR was run for roughly 6 to 12 cycles. TCRdb re-derived calls from the 5' RACE reads in MiXCR, one entry per CDR3 protein. The table shows around 1.5 million distinct CDR3 sequences, with 34% occurring only once. Sequencing was done on a sample of blood. The receptors were gathered from a woman in her twenties or thirties in good health.

This clonotype came up a few times. V usage is TRBV4-2 and J usage is TRBJ2-7; TRBD1 or TRBD2 may be the D gene (6 bases each). The CDR3 is 15 amino acids. Germline values: CDR1 LGHNA, CDR2 YNFKEQ. Trimming cost V 0 bases and J 3 bases, with 12 bases left between them. CDR3 residues: CASSQDSGGHYEQYF. CDR3 coding DNA: TGTGCCAGCAGCCAAGATTCCGGGGGCCACTACGAGCAGTACTTC.

This clonotype was seen only a few times. The chain uses TRBV6-1 and TRBJ2-1; a weak D match, TRBD2 (6 bases). The V end was cut by 2 bases, the J end by 6 bases, with 11 bases between. This CDR3 is 14 amino acids long. Germline V gene sequence: CDR1 MNHNS, CDR2 SASEGT. This CDR3 reads CASSELARGNEQFF. The CDR3 DNA reads TGTGCCAGCAGTGAATTAGCGCGGGGCAATGAGCAGTTCTTC.

This sequence joins TRBV5-1 and TRBJ2-1; the D is unclear. The germline V and J ends were trimmed by 0 bases and 7 bases, with 11 bases remaining between them. Germline V gives CDR1 SGHRS, CDR2 YFSETQ. CDR3 size: 14 residues. DNA for the CDR3: TGCGCCAGCAGCTTGGAACCTGGATTAAATGAGCAGTTCTTC. Encoded protein: CASSLEPGLNEQFF.

As to this clonotype: A junction boundary mismatches the germline segment, possibly from a read error. This chain connects TRBV20-1 to TRBJ2-6; 7 positions match TRBD1. The CDR3 is 18 residues long. Germline V CDR1 and CDR2: DFQATT, SNEGSKA (reference sequence). CDR3 sequence: CSARETGQIISGANVRTF. DNA for the CDR3: TGCAGTGCTAGAGAAACGGGACAGATTATCTCTGGGGCCAACGTCCGGACTTTC.

The CDR3 reads CASSPAQYGNIQYF. DNA for the CDR3: TGTGCCAGCAGCCCGGCCCAATATGGAAACATTCAGTACTTC. J is TRBJ2-4 and V is TRBV7-9; D unclear. V was cut by 5 bases and J by 6 bases, with 14 bases left in between. The CDR3 totals 14 residues. CDR1 and CDR2 (germline): SEHNR, FQNEAQ (reference sequence).

This clonotype came up a few times. The chain carries TRBV7-9 and TRBJ1-5, with D perhaps TRBD1 (5 bases). The CDR3 consists of 17 residues. Germline V CDR1 and CDR2: SEHNR, FQNEAQ (reference sequence). V lost 1 base and J 4 bases, leaving 17 bases between the germline ends. This CDR3 is CASSLGGVARLNQPQHF. The CDR3 DNA reads as TGTGCCAGCAGCTTAGGGGGGGTGGCGCGACTAAATCAGCCCCAGCATTTT.

This clonotype was picked up a small number of times. V is TRBV4-1 and J is TRBJ2-7; 9 bases line up with TRBD1. The germline V gene encodes CDR1 MGHRA and CDR2 YSYEKL. V was clipped by 4 bases and J by 1 base; unmatched bases: 8. This CDR3 comprises 16 residues. CDR3 residues: CASSPQQGASSYEQYF. CDR3 coding DNA: TGCGCCAGCAGCCCCCAACAGGGGGCGAGTTCCTACGAGCAGTACTTC.

The J gene is TRBJ2-7, the V gene TRBV12-3 or TRBV12-4, with D possibly being TRBD2 (5 bases). V was pared by 0 bases and J by 2 bases, with 14 bases between. This CDR3 is built from 16 residues. Written as DNA, the CDR3 is TGTGCCAGCAGTTTAGCCCCCGGACGGGGTGCCTACGAGCAGTACTTC. Translation gives CASSLAPGRGAYEQYF.

The CDR3 reads CSASGLSSYNEQFF. In DNA, the CDR3 is TGCAGTGCCTCGGGCCTAAGCTCCTACAATGAGCAGTTCTTC. The J gene is TRBJ2-1, the V gene TRBV20-1; D call uncertain. This CDR3 is 14 amino acids long. From germline, CDR1 is DFQATT and CDR2 SNEGSKA (reference sequence). Trimming removed 6 bases at V and 0 bases at J, with 12 bases between.

In this sample, this clonotype turned up many times. This chain uses TRBV6-5 with TRBJ2-7, with 10 nucleotides matching TRBD1. This CDR3 has 15 residues. Germline V gene lookup returns CDR1 MNHEY and CDR2 SVGAGI. Losses at the gene ends were 2 bases for V and 4 bases for J; bases not matched to a gene: 5. In nucleotides, the CDR3 is TGTGCCAGCAGTTACGGACAGGGGGTGATGTACGAGCAGTACTTC. Translation gives CASSYGQGVMYEQYF.

V is TRBV19 and J is TRBJ2-1; D may be TRBD2 (7 bases). The CDR3 is 15 amino acids. The ends were cut back, 4 bases at V and 2 bases at J, with 12 bases in the middle. CDR1 is LNHDA and CDR2 is SQIVND in the germline V gene (reference sequence). CDR3 nucleotide sequence: TGTGCCAGTAGTACTGAGGGGGGGGCCTACAATGAGCAGTTCTTC. Translated: CASSTEGGAYNEQFF.

This clonotype was recorded a few times. The V call is TRBV7-2, the J call TRBJ2-1; a possible D gene is TRBD1 (6 bases). Germline V gene sequence: CDR1 SGHTA, CDR2 FQGNSA. V dropped 4 bases and J dropped 7 bases, with 17 bases sitting between them. The CDR3 runs to 15 residues. The CDR3 protein is CASSWTTGMRNEQFF. In DNA form, the CDR3 reads TGTGCCAGCAGCTGGACGACAGGTATGAGAAATGAGCAGTTCTTC.

The chain is built from TRBV6-1 and TRBJ1-5; D unresolved. V shed 1 base and J shed 11 bases, with 9 bases lying between them. CDR1 is MNHNS and CDR2 is SASEGT in the germline V gene. CDR3 length: 12 amino acids. CDR3: CASSEGRGAQHF. The CDR3 DNA reads TGTGCCAGCAGTGAAGGCCGGGGAGCCCAGCATTTT.

V and J are TRBV12-3 or TRBV12-4 and TRBJ2-1; D is possibly TRBD2 (7 bases). Trimming left V 1 base short and J 12 bases short, with 19 bases between. The CDR3 covers 15 residues. CDR3 in DNA: TGTGCCAGCAGTTTAGAGAGAATGCGGGGGCTGGGGCAGTTCTTC. It codes for CASSLERMRGLGQFF.

The rearrangement uses TRBV28 and TRBJ2-4; TRBD1 aligns across 7 bases. V was clipped by 6 bases and J by 4 bases; unmatched bases: 6. The CDR3 runs to 14 residues. Germline V CDR1 and CDR2: MDHEN, SYDVKM. DNA for the CDR3: TGTGCCAGCAGGGCCCGGGACAGAAAAAACATTCAGTACTTC. This sequence encodes CASRARDRKNIQYF.

The chain joins TRBV20-1 to TRBJ1-2; 10 bases line up with TRBD1. The CDR3 covers 17 residues. Per germline, CDR1 DFQATT and CDR2 SNEGSKA (reference sequence). V lost 0 bases, J lost 0 bases, and 7 bases stayed unmatched. The CDR3 DNA reads as TGCAGTGCTAGAGATCGGGACAGGGGTTTCCCTAACTATGGCTACACCTTC. This codes for CSARDRDRGFPNYGYTF.

The sample holds many counts of this clonotype. The chain couples TRBV28 to TRBJ2-7; 9 bases are a match to TRBD1. CDR3 size: 14 residues. The V and J ends lost 11 bases and 2 bases, in that order; junction bases with no gene match: 10. In germline, CDR1 is MDHEN, CDR2 SYDVKM. The CDR3 DNA reads as TGTGCCGTACACCGGGACAGGGATGCCTACGAGCAGTACTTC. As protein: CAVHRDRDAYEQYF.

A few counts support this clonotype. The chain combines TRBV11-2 with TRBJ2-1; 12 bases fit TRBD2. This CDR3 spans 18 amino acids. J lost 7 bases, V lost 0 bases, and 10 bases had no gene match. Per germline, CDR1 SGHAT and CDR2 FQNNGV. CDR3 protein: CASSLDRLAGGHKNEQFF. The CDR3 region has the DNA TGTGCCAGCAGCTTAGATCGGCTAGCGGGGGGGCATAAGAATGAGCAGTTCTTC.

In its sample, this clonotype was seen a few times. The chain joins TRBV20-1 to TRBJ2-6, with no clear D. The CDR3 totals 12 residues. Trimming cost V 1 base and J 5 bases, with 3 bases left between them. The V gene's germline CDR1 is DFQATT and CDR2 SNEGSKA (reference sequence). The CDR3 loop is CSARVRANVLTF. Here the CDR3 DNA reads TGCAGTGCTAGAGTGAGGGCCAACGTCCTGACTTTC.

This clonotype has only a few counts. CDR3 in amino acids: CASSPPGTGRKTQYF. The CDR3 DNA reads TGTGCCAGTAGTCCACCCGGGACAGGGAGGAAGACCCAGTACTTC. This chain uses TRBV19 with TRBJ2-5; TRBD1 agrees at 9 bases. Trimming cost V 5 bases and J 6 bases; bases outside gene matches: 10. The CDR3 is made up of 15 amino acids. Looked up from germline, CDR1 is LNHDA and CDR2 is SQIVND (reference sequence).

V gene TRBV7-3 combines with J gene TRBJ2-3, with TRBD1 matching 12 bases. The germline V gene encodes CDR1 SGHTA and CDR2 FQGTGA. This CDR3 has 16 amino acids. The trim removed 4 bases at V and 8 bases at J, leaving 10 bases unmatched. The CDR3 here is CASSSGRDRGLGTQYF. In nucleotides, the CDR3 is TGTGCCAGCAGCTCAGGCCGGGACAGGGGGCTCGGTACGCAGTATTTT.

The chain is built from TRBV19 and TRBJ2-1; no definite D call. V was trimmed by 6 bases and J by 10 bases, leaving 22 bases between them. CDR3 length equals 15 residues. Germline CDR1 is LNHDA and CDR2 is SQIVND (reference sequence). The CDR3 loop reads CASRGLFLAIGEQFF. DNA for the CDR3: TGTGCCAGTAGGGGCCTCTTCCTTGCGATTGGCGAGCAGTTCTTC.

This clonotype appeared many times. This chain uses TRBV29-1 with TRBJ2-1; D unresolved. The CDR3 length is 15 residues. Germline loops: CDR1 SQVTM, CDR2 ANQGSEA. V was trimmed by 2 bases and J by 4 bases, leaving 15 bases between them. The CDR3 here is CSVELRAQIYNEQFF. DNA of the CDR3: TGCAGCGTTGAACTCCGAGCGCAGATTTACAATGAGCAGTTCTTC.

The gene calls are TRBV9 and TRBJ2-1, with 10 bases aligning to TRBD2. CDR1 and CDR2 (germline): SGDLS, YYNGEE. This CDR3 region has 15 residues. The ends lost 2 bases at V and 9 bases at J; junction bases unmatched: 8. The CDR3 here is CASSVGKRGGLEQFF. CDR3 bases: TGTGCCAGCAGCGTTGGGAAGCGGGGGGGCCTTGAGCAGTTCTTC.

The chain joins TRBV20-1 to TRBJ2-7, with TRBD1 matching 8 bases. The DNA matches TRBJ2-5 better at its end, which makes the J call doubtful. From germline, CDR1 is DFQATT and CDR2 SNEGSKA (reference sequence). The CDR3 is 12 amino acids. The CDR3 reads CSARQGARTQYF. The CDR3 region has the DNA TGCAGTGCACGGCAGGGGGCGCGGACCCAGTACTTC.

A few counts support this clonotype. This chain links TRBV13 with TRBJ2-7, with 13 bases that match TRBD2. The V gene end was trimmed by 4 bases and the J gene end by 3 bases; junction bases not matched to a gene: 3. The CDR3 consists of 15 residues. Germline V gives CDR1 PRHDT, CDR2 FYEKMQ (reference sequence). CDR3 sequence (DNA): TGTGCCAGCAGCTCGACTAGCGGGGGGTTCTACGAGCAGTACTTC. Its translation: CASSSTSGGFYEQYF. The full variable domain, rest sourced from reference TRBV13 and TRBJ2-7, is AAGVIQSPRHLIKEKRETATLKCYPIPRHDTVYWYQQGPGQDPQFLISFYEKMQSDKGSIPDRFSAQQFSDYHSELNMSSLELGDSALYFCASSSTSGGFYEQYFGPGTRLTVT.